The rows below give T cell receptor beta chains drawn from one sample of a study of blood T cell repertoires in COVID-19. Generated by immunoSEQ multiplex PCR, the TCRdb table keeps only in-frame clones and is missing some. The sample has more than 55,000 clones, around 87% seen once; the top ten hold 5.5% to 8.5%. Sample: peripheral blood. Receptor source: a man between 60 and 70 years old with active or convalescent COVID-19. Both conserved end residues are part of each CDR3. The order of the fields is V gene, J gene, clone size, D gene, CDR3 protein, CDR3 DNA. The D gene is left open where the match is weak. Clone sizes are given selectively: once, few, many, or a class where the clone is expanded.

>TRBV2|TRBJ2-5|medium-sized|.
CASSPPRDETQYF
TGTGCCAGCAGCCCACCGAGAGATGAGACCCAGTACTTC
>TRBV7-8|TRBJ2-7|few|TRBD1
CASSPRPGQGTHEQYF
TGTGCCAGCAGCCCTCGCCCGGGACAGGGGACACACGAGCAGTACTTC
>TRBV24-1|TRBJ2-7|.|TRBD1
CATLRSDRGYEQYF
TGTGCCACTCTACGATCGGACAGGGGCTACGAGCAGTACTTC
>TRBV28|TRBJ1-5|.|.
CASSVPLRAQHF
TGTGCCAGCAGTGTCCCCCTCCGGGCCCAGCATTTT
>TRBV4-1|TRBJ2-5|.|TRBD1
CASSQPGQGATETQYF
TGCGCCAGCAGCCAGCCGGGACAGGGGGCTACAGAGACCCAGTACTTC
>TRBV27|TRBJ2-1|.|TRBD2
CASSITGTRYLF
TGTGCCAGCAGTATCACCGGGACTAGGTATCTCTTC
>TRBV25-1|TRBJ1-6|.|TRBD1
CASLPQGIVSPLHF
TGTGCCAGCCTACCACAGGGGATAGTTTCACCCCTCCACTTT
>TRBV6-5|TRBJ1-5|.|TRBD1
CASRRGQGSNQPQHF
TGTGCCAGCAGGAGGGGACAGGGTTCCAATCAGCCCCAGCATTTT
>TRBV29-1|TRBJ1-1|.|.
CSVARGSTEAFF
TGCAGCGTTGCCAGGGGAAGCACTGAAGCTTTCTTT
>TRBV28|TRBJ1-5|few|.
CATRGPNQPQHF
TGTGCCACACGAGGGCCAAATCAGCCCCAGCATTTT
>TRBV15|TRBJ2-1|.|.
CATSTLVVGRGNEQFF
TGTGCCACCAGCACACTCGTCGTGGGTCGGGGCAATGAGCAGTTCTTC
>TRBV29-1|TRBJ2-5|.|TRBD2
CSVVDIPRAGETQYF
TGCAGCGTTGTGGATATCCCCCGAGCGGGGGAAACCCAGTACTTC
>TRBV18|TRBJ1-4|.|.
CASSPKSQSSTNEKLFF
TGTGCCAGCTCACCAAAATCTCAGTCATCAACTAATGAAAAACTGTTTTTT
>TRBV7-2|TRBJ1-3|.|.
CASSLGRAGNTIYF
TGTGCCAGCAGCTTAGGCAGGGCTGGAAACACCATATATTTT
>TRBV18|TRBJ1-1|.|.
CASSPSGSFAEAFF
TGTGCCAGCTCCCCAAGTGGGAGTTTCGCTGAAGCTTTCTTT
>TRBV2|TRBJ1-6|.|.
CASSVGGPLHF
TGTGCCAGCAGTGTAGGGGGACCCCTCCACTTT
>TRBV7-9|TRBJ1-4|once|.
CASSLGGGYNEKLFF
TGTGCCAGCAGCTTAGGTGGCGGATATAATGAAAAACTGTTTTTT
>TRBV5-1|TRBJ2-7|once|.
CASSLTTVTYEQYF
TGCGCCAGCAGCTTAACAACAGTTACCTACGAGCAGTACTTC
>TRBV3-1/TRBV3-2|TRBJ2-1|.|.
CASSQGPLYNEQFF
TGTGCCAGCAGCCAAGGGCCCTTATACAATGAGCAGTTCTTC
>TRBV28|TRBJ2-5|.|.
CASRRMSRGTGETQYF
TGTGCCAGCAGGAGAATGAGCCGGGGGACCGGAGAGACCCAGTACTTC
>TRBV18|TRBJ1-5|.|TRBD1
CASSSAGQGNQPQHF
TGTGCCAGCTCAAGTGCGGGACAGGGAAATCAGCCCCAGCATTTT
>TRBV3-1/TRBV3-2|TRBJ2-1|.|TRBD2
CASSARTSGRKDEQFF
TGTGCCAGCAGCGCGCGCACTAGCGGGAGGAAGGATGAGCAGTTCTTC
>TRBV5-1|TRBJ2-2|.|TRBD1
CASAQGASSGELFF
TGCGCCAGCGCCCAGGGGGCTAGTTCCGGGGAGCTGTTTTTT
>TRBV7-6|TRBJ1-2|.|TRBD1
CASSQQGKINGYTF
TGTGCCAGCAGTCAACAGGGGAAGATCAATGGCTACACCTTC
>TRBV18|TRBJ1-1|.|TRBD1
CASSPDRDTEAFF
TGTGCCAGCTCCCCGGACAGGGACACTGAAGCTTTCTTT
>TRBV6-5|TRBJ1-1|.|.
CASSPQGGGYTEAFF
TGTGCCAGCAGTCCGCAGGGAGGTGGGTACACTGAAGCTTTCTTT
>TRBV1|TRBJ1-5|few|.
CTSSQGGGQPQHF
TGCACCAGCAGCCAAGGGGGGGGCCAGCCCCAGCATTTT
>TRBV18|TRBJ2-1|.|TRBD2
CASSPQRESSYNEQFF
TGTGCCAGCTCACCGCAGCGGGAGAGCTCCTACAATGAGCAGTTCTTC
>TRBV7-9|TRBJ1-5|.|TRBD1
CASSQGASNQPQHF
TGTGCCAGCAGCCAGGGGGCGAGCAATCAGCCCCAGCATTTT
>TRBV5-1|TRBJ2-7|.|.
CASSLGHGYEQYF
TGCGCCAGCAGCTTGGGACACGGCTACGAGCAGTACTTC
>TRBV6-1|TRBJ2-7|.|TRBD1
CASSERGQGNPYEQYF
TGTGCCAGCAGTGAAAGGGGACAGGGGAACCCCTACGAGCAGTACTTC
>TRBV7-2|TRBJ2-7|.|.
CASSLALSGGTYEQYF
TGTGCCAGCAGCTTGGCCCTTTCAGGGGGGACCTACGAGCAGTACTTC
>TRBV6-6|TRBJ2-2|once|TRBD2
CASSYSGLAGTGELFF
TGTGCCAGCAGTTACTCCGGACTAGCGGGGACCGGGGAGCTGTTTTTT
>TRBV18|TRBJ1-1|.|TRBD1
CASSPLGQGNTEAFF
TGTGCCAGCTCACCCCTGGGACAGGGTAACACTGAAGCTTTCTTT
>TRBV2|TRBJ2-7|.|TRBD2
CASSSGLAGFYEQYF
TGTGCCAGCAGTTCAGGACTAGCGGGGTTCTACGAGCAGTACTTC
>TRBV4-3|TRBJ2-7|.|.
CASSQSQGFPYEQYF
TGCGCCAGCAGCCAGTCCCAGGGGTTCCCCTACGAGCAGTACTTC
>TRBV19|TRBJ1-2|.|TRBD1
CASSMPGTASLGYTF
TGTGCCAGTAGTATGCCCGGGACAGCCTCTCTTGGCTACACCTTC
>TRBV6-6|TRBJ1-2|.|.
CASSDNRALNYGYTF
TGTGCCAGCAGTGATAACAGGGCCCTCAACTATGGCTACACCTTC
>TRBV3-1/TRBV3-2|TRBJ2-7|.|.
CASSQDGAPSYEQYF
TGTGCCAGCAGCCAAGATGGGGCTCCCTCCTACGAGCAGTACTTC
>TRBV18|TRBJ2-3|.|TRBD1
CASSSRGLGTDTQYF
TGTGCCAGCTCATCCAGGGGGCTTGGCACAGATACGCAGTATTTT
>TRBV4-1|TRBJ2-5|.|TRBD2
CASSQISGRARETQYF
TGCGCCAGCAGCCAAATAAGCGGGAGGGCCAGGGAGACCCAGTACTTC
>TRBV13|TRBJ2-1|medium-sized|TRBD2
CASSLLGEAGDYNEQFF
TGTGCCAGCAGCCTCCTTGGAGAAGCGGGAGACTACAATGAGCAGTTCTTC
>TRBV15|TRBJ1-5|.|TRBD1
CATSSPAGTGGNQPQHF
TGTGCCACCAGCAGTCCCGCCGGGACAGGGGGCAATCAGCCCCAGCATTTT
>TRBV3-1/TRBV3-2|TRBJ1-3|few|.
CASSQDQAGISGNTIYF
TGTGCCAGCAGCCAAGATCAGGCAGGAATCTCTGGAAACACCATATATTTT
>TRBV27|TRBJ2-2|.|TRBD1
CASRTGANTGELFF
TGTGCCAGCAGGACAGGGGCGAACACCGGGGAGCTGTTTTTT
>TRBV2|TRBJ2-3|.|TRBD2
CASARGSGGLDTQYF
TGTGCCAGCGCCAGGGGTAGCGGGGGACTAGATACGCAGTATTTT
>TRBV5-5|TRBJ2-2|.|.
CASSGGGLHGELFF
TGTGCCAGCAGCGGAGGGGGCCTTCACGGGGAGCTGTTTTTT
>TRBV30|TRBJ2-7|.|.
CAWRNPRTPGDYEQYF
TGTGCCTGGAGAAACCCGAGGACCCCAGGGGACTACGAGCAGTACTTC
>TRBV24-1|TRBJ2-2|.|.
CATRGQGATGELFF
TGTGCCACAAGGGGTCAAGGGGCCACCGGGGAGCTGTTTTTT
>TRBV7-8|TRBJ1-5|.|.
CASSQNIGNQPQHF
TGTGCCAGCAGCCAGAATATAGGCAATCAGCCCCAGCATTTT
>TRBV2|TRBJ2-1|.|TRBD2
CASSGTSAPRGEQFF
TGTGCCAGCAGTGGCACTAGCGCGCCGAGGGGTGAGCAGTTCTTC
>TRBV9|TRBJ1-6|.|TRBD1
CASSPRTGYNSPLHF
TGTGCCAGCAGCCCAAGGACAGGGTATAATTCACCCCTCCACTTT
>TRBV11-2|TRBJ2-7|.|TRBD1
CASSYPGQLYEQYF
TGTGCCAGCAGCTATCCGGGACAGCTCTACGAGCAGTACTTC
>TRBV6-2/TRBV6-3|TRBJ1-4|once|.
CASSFTGGTNEKLFF
TGTGCCAGCAGTTTTACGGGGGGCACTAATGAAAAACTGTTTTTT
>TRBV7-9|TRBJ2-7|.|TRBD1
CASSLRGQGSMAYEQYF
TGTGCCAGCAGCTTAAGGGGACAGGGATCAATGGCCTACGAGCAGTACTTC
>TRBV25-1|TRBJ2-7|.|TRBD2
CASSDWLAGLYEQYF
TGTGCCAGCAGTGATTGGCTAGCGGGACTCTACGAGCAGTACTTC
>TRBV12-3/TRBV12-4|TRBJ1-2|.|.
CASSLGGNYGYTF
TGTGCCAGCAGTTTGGGGGGTAACTATGGCTACACCTTC
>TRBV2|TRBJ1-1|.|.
CASRSGTTNTEAFF
TGTGCCAGCAGATCTGGGACAACGAACACTGAAGCTTTCTTT